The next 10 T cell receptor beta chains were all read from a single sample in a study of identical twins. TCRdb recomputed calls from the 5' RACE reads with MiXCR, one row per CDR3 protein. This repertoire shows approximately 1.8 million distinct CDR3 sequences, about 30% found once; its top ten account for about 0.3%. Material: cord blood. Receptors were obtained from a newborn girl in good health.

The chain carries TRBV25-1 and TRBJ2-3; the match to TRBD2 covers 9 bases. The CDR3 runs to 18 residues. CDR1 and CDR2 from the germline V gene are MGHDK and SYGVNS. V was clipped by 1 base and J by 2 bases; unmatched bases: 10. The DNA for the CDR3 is TGTGCCAGCAGTGAATTGATCGGGCTAGCGGGACTCACAGATACGCAGTATTTT. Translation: CASSELIGLAGLTDTQYF.

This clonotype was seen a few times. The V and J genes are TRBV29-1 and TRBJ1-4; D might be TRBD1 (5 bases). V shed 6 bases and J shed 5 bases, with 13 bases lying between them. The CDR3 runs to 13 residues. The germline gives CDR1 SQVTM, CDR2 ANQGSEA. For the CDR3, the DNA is TGCAGCGTACTCCGGGACCCCAATGAAAAACTGTTTTTT. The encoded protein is CSVLRDPNEKLFF.

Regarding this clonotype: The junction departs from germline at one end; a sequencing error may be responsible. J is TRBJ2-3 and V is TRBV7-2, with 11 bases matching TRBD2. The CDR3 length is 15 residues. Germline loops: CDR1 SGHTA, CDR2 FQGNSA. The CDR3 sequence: CASSSTSGGTATQYF. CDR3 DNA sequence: TGTGCCAGCAGCTCTACTAGCGGGGGTACAGCTACGCAGTATTTT.

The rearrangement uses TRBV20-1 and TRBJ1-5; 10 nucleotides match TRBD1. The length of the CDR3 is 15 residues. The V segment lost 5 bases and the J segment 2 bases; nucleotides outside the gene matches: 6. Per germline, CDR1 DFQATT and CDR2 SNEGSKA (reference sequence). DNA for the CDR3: TGCAGTGCTGGAAGAGGGACAGGGGGCAATCAGCCCCAGCATTTT. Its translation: CSAGRGTGGNQPQHF.

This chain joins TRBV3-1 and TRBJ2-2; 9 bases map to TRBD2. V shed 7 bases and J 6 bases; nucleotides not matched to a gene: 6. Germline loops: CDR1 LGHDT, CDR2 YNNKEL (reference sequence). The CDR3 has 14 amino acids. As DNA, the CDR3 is TGTGCCAGCAATGAGGCGGGAGGGGCCGGGGAGCTGTTTTTT. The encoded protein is CASNEAGGAGELFF.

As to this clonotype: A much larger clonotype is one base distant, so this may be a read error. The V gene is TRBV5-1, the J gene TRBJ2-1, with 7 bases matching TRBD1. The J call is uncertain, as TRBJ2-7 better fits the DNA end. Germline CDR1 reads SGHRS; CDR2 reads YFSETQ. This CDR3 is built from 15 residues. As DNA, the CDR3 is TGCGCCAGCAGCTTGATGGACAGGACCTACAATGAGCAGTACTTC. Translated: CASSLMDRTYNEQYF.

In DNA, the CDR3 is TGTGCCAGCAGTTTGGGAGGGAGGGCCCTCTACAATGAGCAGTTCTTC. It is translated as CASSLGGRALYNEQFF. V and J are TRBV28 and TRBJ2-1, with TRBD2 identical over 7 bases. CDR1 and CDR2 (germline): MDHEN, SYDVKM. V lost 3 bases, J lost 3 bases, and 8 bases stayed unmatched. The CDR3 runs 16 residues.

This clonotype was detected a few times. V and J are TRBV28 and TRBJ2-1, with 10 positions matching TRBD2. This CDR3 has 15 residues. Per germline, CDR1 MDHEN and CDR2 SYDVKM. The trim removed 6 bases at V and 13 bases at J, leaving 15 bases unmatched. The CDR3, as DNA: TGTGCCAGCAGAGAATGGACTAGCGGTACAATGAGACAGTTCTTC. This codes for CASREWTSGTMRQFF.

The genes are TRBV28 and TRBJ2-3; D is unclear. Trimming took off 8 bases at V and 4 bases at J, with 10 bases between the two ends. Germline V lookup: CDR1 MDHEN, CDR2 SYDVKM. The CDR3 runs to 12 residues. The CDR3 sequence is CASAVSPDTQYF. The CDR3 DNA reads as TGTGCCAGCGCAGTTTCCCCAGATACGCAGTATTTT.

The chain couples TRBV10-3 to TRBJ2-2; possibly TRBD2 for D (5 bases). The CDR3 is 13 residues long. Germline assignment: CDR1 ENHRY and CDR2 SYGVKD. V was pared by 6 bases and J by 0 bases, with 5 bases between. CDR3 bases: TGTGCCATCAGCGGGGCGAACACCGGGGAGCTGTTTTTT. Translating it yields CAISGANTGELFF.